These 31 T cell receptor beta chains share one sample of origin, sequenced in a study of beta chain features in type 1 diabetes (dated by TCRdb to the late 2010s). Broader findings and caveats from the paper: In all four CD4+ subsets, TCRB CDR3 length was moderately but significantly shorter in type 1 diabetes patients.

Library construction relied on the immunoSEQ multiplex PCR assay. All of the isolated RNA was reverse transcribed with the High Capacity cDNA Reverse Transcription Kit, so expressed TCRB transcripts were sequenced. TCRdb mirrors the immuneACCESS table, restricted to in-frame sequences. Some clones are absent from its copies; in checked studies, under half trace to an unresolved V gene, and the reason for the others is unknown. This sample holds 160,000 or so clones; roughly 60% were observed only once. Roughly 0.092% of the sample belongs to the ten largest clones. These receptors' targets are unknown. Input material: naive CD4+ T cells from blood. In light of the paper, this sample's cell subset or site label describes: true naive CD4+ T cells. These receptors were collected from a man younger than 40 with type 1 diabetes.

The chain recombines TRBV10-3 with TRBJ1-2, with D perhaps matching TRBD1 (5 bases). This CDR3 has 16 residues. V was cut by 2 bases and J by 1 base, with 14 bases left in between. The germline V gene encodes CDR1 ENHRY and CDR2 SYGVKD. CDR3 DNA sequence: TGTGCCATCAGTGAGACTCCTTCAGGGATTAACTATGGCTACACCTTC. Translated: CAISETPSGINYGYTF.

This chain joins TRBV14 and TRBJ2-7, with a possible D match to TRBD2 (5 bases). V gave up 4 bases and J gave up 4 bases, with 20 bases separating them. The CDR3 runs 16 residues. The V gene's germline CDR1 is SGHDN and CDR2 FVKESK. Written as DNA, the CDR3 is TGTGCCAGCAGCCGCAAGGGCGGCGCGGGTAGATACGAGCAGTACTTC. This codes for CASSRKGGAGRYEQYF. Full variable domain (remainder filled in from reference TRBV14 and TRBJ2-7): EAGVTQFPSHSVIEKGQTVTLRCDPISGHDNLYWYRRVMGKEIKFLLHFVKESKQDESGMPNNRFLAERTGGTYSTLKVQPAELEDSGVYFCASSRKGGAGRYEQYFGPGTRLTVT.

This clone has a single count. The V call is TRBV29-1, the J call TRBJ1-1, with 11 positions matching TRBD1. This CDR3 is built from 14 residues. The V gene's germline CDR1 is SQVTM and CDR2 ANQGSEA. Losses at the gene ends were 8 bases for V and 5 bases for J; bases not matched to a gene: 10. The CDR3 DNA reads TGCAGCATATTAGGACAGGGGGCAAGTACTGAAGCTTTCTTT. Amino acids: CSILGQGASTEAFF.

This clone was recorded a few times. The J gene is TRBJ1-3, the V gene TRBV29-1, with D possibly TRBD1 on 6 matching bases. Per germline, CDR1 SQVTM and CDR2 ANQGSEA. The CDR3 runs to 11 residues. Trimming pared 7 bases from V and 14 bases from J, leaving 18 bases between. This chain's CDR3 is CSAVDRMSVYF. The CDR3 DNA is TGCAGCGCCGTCGACAGGATGAGTGTATATTTT.

This clone has just a few counts. V gene TRBV7-9 combines with J gene TRBJ1-6; D is unresolved. The V and J ends lost 5 bases and 10 bases respectively, with 18 bases between them. CDR1 is SEHNR, CDR2 FQNEAQ, per germline (reference sequence). There are 15 residues in the CDR3. CDR3 region: CASSAERVGESPLHF. In nucleotides, the CDR3 is TGTGCCAGCAGCGCCGAACGGGTAGGAGAGTCACCCCTCCACTTT.

J is TRBJ2-2 and V is TRBV30; perhaps TRBD1 as D (5 bases). The CDR3 is 13 residues long. Germline loops: CDR1 GTSNPN, CDR2 SVGIG (reference sequence). V lost 0 bases and J 7 bases, leaving 9 bases between the germline ends. CDR3 amino acids: CAWSVRGDGELFF. CDR3 nucleotide sequence: TGTGCCTGGAGTGTTAGGGGTGACGGGGAGCTGTTTTTT.

The chain joins TRBV29-1 to TRBJ2-5, with 7 bases matching TRBD1. The germline V gene has CDR1 SQVTM and CDR2 ANQGSEA. With 7 bases clipped from V and 1 base from J, the junction kept 15 bases outside the gene matches. The CDR3 runs to 16 residues. The CDR3 protein is CSAEGNRGKVQETQYF. CDR3 in DNA: TGCAGCGCCGAGGGAAACAGGGGAAAGGTCCAAGAGACCCAGTACTTC.

This clone occurred once. The rearrangement joins TRBV29-1 to TRBJ2-7, with 7 bases lining up with TRBD2. The DNA end lines up better with TRBJ2-1; the J call may be wrong. The germline gives CDR1 SQVTM, CDR2 ANQGSEA. The CDR3 sequence is 13 residues long. Written as DNA, the CDR3 is TGCAGCGCCCAAGCGGGGTCCTACAATGAGCAGTTCTTC. It translates to CSAQAGSYNEQFF.

The chain uses TRBV5-6 and TRBJ2-7, with 9 positions matching TRBD1. Germline values: CDR1 SGHDT, CDR2 YYEEEE. V was pared by 4 bases and J by 2 bases, with 4 bases of the junction left unmatched. The CDR3 consists of 14 residues. CDR3 coding DNA: TGTGCCAGCAGCCCCGGGACAGGGACCTACGAGCAGTACTTC. This translates into CASSPGTGTYEQYF.

This clone was picked up a small number of times. The chain uses TRBV19 and TRBJ2-3; 11 positions agree with TRBD1. The CDR3 is 14 residues long. V was pared by 8 bases and J by 4 bases, with 5 bases of the junction left unmatched. The germline gives CDR1 LNHDA, CDR2 SQIVND (reference sequence). The CDR3 here is CASSGQGAADTQYF. The CDR3 DNA is TGTGCCAGTTCCGGACAGGGGGCCGCAGATACGCAGTATTTT.

This chain connects TRBV11-2 to TRBJ2-7; 8 bases are a match to TRBD1. From germline, CDR1 is SGHAT and CDR2 FQNNGV. The CDR3 contains 13 residues. The junction had 2 bases not matched to a gene; V was cut back by 6 bases and J by 1 base. The CDR3 DNA sequence: TGTGCCAGCAGGGGACAGGTTTCCTACGAGCAGTACTTC. Encoded protein: CASRGQVSYEQYF.

Of note for this clone: The identical CDR3 is also encoded by other nucleotide sequences in the sample. The genes are TRBV20-1 and TRBJ2-3, with D unclear. The CDR3 contains 10 residues. The germline V gene encodes CDR1 DFQATT and CDR2 SNEGSKA (reference sequence). V lost 6 bases, J lost 0 bases, and 1 base lay in between. CDR3 sequence (DNA): TGCAGTGCGAGCACAGATACGCAGTATTTT. This sequence encodes CSASTDTQYF.

The chain recombines TRBV27 with TRBJ2-7; no clear D. V was clipped by 3 bases and J by 4 bases, with 13 bases between them. Germline V CDR1 and CDR2: MNHEY, SMNVEV (reference sequence). This CDR3 spans 14 amino acids. CDR3 nucleotide sequence: TGTGCCAGCAGTTTCGGGCAGAGTTCGTACGAGCAGTACTTC. It yields the protein CASSFGQSSYEQYF.

The CDR3 nucleotides read TGTGCCAGCAGCTTAGCACTAGCGGGAAATTACAATGAGCAGTTCTTC. Translated, it gives CASSLALAGNYNEQFF. This rearrangement joins TRBV7-9 to TRBJ2-1; TRBD2 aligns across 10 bases. J was trimmed by 4 bases and V by 0 bases; bases with no gene match: 3. CDR3 size: 16 residues. CDR1 is SEHNR and CDR2 is FQNEAQ in the germline V gene (reference sequence).

V and J are TRBV7-2 and TRBJ2-3; D uncertain. The V gene lost 1 base and the J gene lost 4 bases, with 9 bases spanning the gap. Looked up from germline, CDR1 is SGHTA and CDR2 is FQGNSA. The CDR3 is made up of 14 amino acids. CDR3 nucleotide sequence: TGTGCCAGCAGCTTAGTGGTGATGGCAGATACGCAGTATTTT. Protein product: CASSLVVMADTQYF.

The genes are TRBV10-3 and TRBJ2-1; 8 nucleotides match TRBD1. With V trimmed by 3 bases and J by 13 bases, 14 bases remained unmatched. The CDR3 spans 15 residues. Germline V gene data show CDR1 as ENHRY and CDR2 as SYGVKD. The CDR3 loop is CAISDSGQGSVFQFF. The CDR3 DNA sequence: TGTGCCATCAGTGACTCCGGACAGGGCAGTGTATTCCAGTTCTTC.

This sequence joins TRBV9 and TRBJ1-2, with unresolved D. The V gene lost 4 bases and the J gene lost 4 bases, with 11 bases spanning the gap. Germline values: CDR1 SGDLS, CDR2 YYNGEE. This CDR3 is 13 amino acids long. The CDR3 loop reads CASSSLTVYGYTF. CDR3 nucleotide sequence: TGTGCCAGCAGCTCCCTTACGGTCTATGGCTACACCTTC.

This chain joins TRBV29-1 and TRBJ2-3; D is undetermined. Trimming pared 4 bases from V and 0 bases from J, leaving 5 bases between. CDR1 is SQVTM and CDR2 is ANQGSEA in the germline V gene. CDR3 length: 12 residues. CDR3 sequence (DNA): TGCAGCGTTGCAGCAAGCACAGATACGCAGTATTTT. Encoded protein: CSVAASTDTQYF.

The V gene is TRBV23-1, the J gene TRBJ2-5; no clear D gene. TRBV23-1 is designated an ORF whose function remains uncertain. V lost 3 bases and J lost 5, with 16 bases in between. This CDR3 comprises 15 residues. CDR3 nucleotides: TGCGCCAGCAGTCACGATTTTTGTAGGATGGAGACCCAGTACTTC. Translated, it gives CASSHDFCRMETQYF.

The rearrangement links TRBV30 to TRBJ2-1; no definite D call. V lost 5 bases and J 0 bases, leaving 5 bases between the germline ends. Germline CDR1 GTSNPN, CDR2 SVGIG (reference sequence). The CDR3 sequence is 12 residues long. In nucleotides, the CDR3 is TGTGCCTGGGGGGACTCCTACAATGAGCAGTTCTTC. It specifies CAWGDSYNEQFF.

This clone was detected a few times. The genes are TRBV7-9 and TRBJ2-5, with D possibly matching TRBD2 (5 bases). The CDR3 is made up of 12 amino acids. V lost 6 bases and J 11 bases, leaving 16 bases between the germline ends. Germline CDR1 SEHNR, CDR2 FQNEAQ (reference sequence). The CDR3 DNA reads TGTGCCAGCAGTCTTGAGGGTAGGAAGCAGTACTTC. Translated: CASSLEGRKQYF. The full variable domain, rest sourced from reference TRBV7-9 and TRBJ2-5, is DTGVSQNPRHKITKRGQNVTFRCDPISEHNRLYWYRQTLGQGPEFLTYFQNEAQLEKSRLLSDRFSAERPKGSFSTLEIQRTEQGDSAMYLCASSLEGRKQYFGPGTRLLVL.

The chain joins TRBV30 to TRBJ1-3; D call uncertain. The CDR3 runs to 14 residues. Trimming cost V 0 bases and J 1 base, with 7 bases left between them. CDR1 is GTSNPN and CDR2 is SVGIG in the germline V gene (reference sequence). In nucleotides, the CDR3 is TGTGCCTGGAGTGTAGGATATTCTGGAAACACCATATATTTT. Its protein product is CAWSVGYSGNTIYF.

This clone showed up just a few times. The chain has TRBV7-2 and TRBJ2-2, with D maybe TRBD1 (5 bases). CDR3 length equals 15 residues. V was cut by 6 bases and J by 3 bases, with 14 bases left in between. Germline V gives CDR1 SGHTA, CDR2 FQGNSA. The DNA for the CDR3 is TGTGCCAGCAGAGTTCGGACACCTCACACCGGGGAGCTGTTTTTT. It is translated as CASRVRTPHTGELFF. Combining the CDR3 with reference TRBV7-2 and TRBJ2-2 gives the whole variable domain GAGVSQSPSNKVTEKGKDVELRCDPISGHTALYWYRQSLGQGLEFLIYFQGNSAPDKSGLPSDRFSAERTGGSVSTLTIQRTQQEDSAVYLCASRVRTPHTGELFFGEGSRLTVL.

The V and J genes are TRBV2 and TRBJ1-2, with D unresolved. The CDR3 runs to 15 residues. Trimming pared 7 bases from V and 4 bases from J, leaving 19 bases between. Per the germline V gene, CDR1 is SNHLY and CDR2 is FYNNEI. The CDR3 sequence: CASNGDRYNIYGYTF. CDR3 in DNA: TGTGCCAGCAATGGAGACCGGTACAACATCTATGGCTACACCTTC.

V usage is TRBV29-1 and J usage is TRBJ2-4, with D tentatively TRBD2 (5 bases). The length of the CDR3 is 12 residues. V was trimmed by 4 bases and J by 7 bases, leaving 11 bases between them. CDR1 and CDR2 (germline): SQVTM, ANQGSEA. The CDR3 is CSVGTPANIQYF. The CDR3 DNA reads as TGCAGCGTTGGGACTCCCGCGAACATTCAGTACTTC.

This clone has a handful of counts. The chain uses TRBV25-1 and TRBJ1-5; unclear D gene. The CDR3 is 12 amino acids. V was pared by 3 bases and J by 6 bases, with 6 bases between. Per germline, CDR1 MGHDK and CDR2 SYGVNS. In nucleotides, the CDR3 is TGTGCCAGCAGTGAGCGAGGTCAGCCCCAGCATTTT. Its protein product is CASSERGQPQHF.

This chain joins TRBV9 and TRBJ2-3; D gene ambiguous. The CDR3 is made up of 12 amino acids. Trimming shortened V by 0 bases and J by 5 bases, and 4 bases separated the two germline ends. Germline CDR1 is SGDLS and CDR2 is YYNGEE. The CDR3 protein is CASSVGKDTQYF. DNA of the CDR3: TGTGCCAGCAGCGTAGGAAAAGATACGCAGTATTTT.

This clone was counted a single time. The CDR3: CASSLSGHNTGELFF. In DNA, the CDR3 is TGTGCCAGCAGCTTATCAGGGCACAACACCGGGGAGCTGTTTTTT. The chain joins TRBV11-3 to TRBJ2-2; TRBD1 is a possible D gene (5 bases). The CDR3 length is 15 residues. Germline-derived CDR1 and CDR2 are SGHNT and YENEEA. V lost 2 bases to trimming and J lost 2 bases, with 9 bases between them.

The chain employs TRBV30 and TRBJ2-3, with a weak D call TRBD2 (6 bases). Trimming removed 1 base at V and 1 base at J, with 12 bases between. The germline gives CDR1 GTSNPN, CDR2 SVGIG (reference sequence). The CDR3 runs 15 residues. In nucleotides, the CDR3 is TGTGCCTGGAGTGCCAAATTAGCGGGCACAGATACGCAGTATTTT. Protein product: CAWSAKLAGTDTQYF.

The rearrangement uses TRBV11-2 and TRBJ2-3; D is unclear. The CDR3 is made up of 12 amino acids. Germline V gene data show CDR1 as SGHAT and CDR2 as FQNNGV. The germline V and J ends were trimmed by 7 bases and 10 bases, with 15 bases remaining between them. As DNA, the CDR3 is TGTGCCAGCAAGGGCCGGCATCTGGCGCAGTATTTT. Translating gives CASKGRHLAQYF.

This chain links TRBV2 with TRBJ2-5; D unresolved. The CDR3 has 13 residues. Trimming removed 4 bases at V and 5 bases at J, with 11 bases between. CDR1 and CDR2 from the germline V gene are SNHLY and FYNNEI. The CDR3 loop reads CASSVGWAETQYF. The CDR3 region has the DNA TGTGCCAGCAGTGTCGGATGGGCCGAGACCCAGTACTTC. Drawing the rest from reference TRBV2 and TRBJ2-5, the complete variable domain is EPEVTQTPSHQVTQMGQEVILRCVPISNHLYFYWYRQILGQKVEFLVSFYNNEISEKSEIFDDQFSVERPDGSNFTLKIRSTKLEDSAMYFCASSVGWAETQYFGPGTRLLVL.